Described below is a single T cell receptor beta chain sequence and its context. Antigen specificity is unknown. These data originate in a study of resident and recirculating memory T cells in vitiligo. Broader study findings: No single dominant TCR clone appeared; lesion clonality varied.

The CDR3 extends over 14 amino acids. Trimming removed 2 bases from V and 1 base from J, with 6 bases in between. Germline CDR1 and CDR2: MDHEN and SYDVKM. Libraries were prepared by immunoSEQ multiplex PCR; TCRdb keeps only in-frame clonotypes and omits some of them. Here the sample spans about 76,000 clones, 90% to 95% being singletons. The chain joins TRBV28 to TRBJ2-1; D remains ambiguous. The sequenced material came from blood. The clonotype was recovered from a male donor with vitiligo. The CDR3 DNA is TGTGCCAGCAGTTTAGTTGAGTCCTACAATGAGCAGTTCTTC. Translated, it gives CASSLVESYNEQFF.